This T cell receptor beta chain comes out of a study of CD8 T cells in Susac syndrome. This CDR3 region has 15 residues. V was pared by 0 bases and J by 7 bases, with 16 bases between. Germline V lookup: CDR1 GTSNPN, CDR2 SVGIG (reference sequence). After extraction with the RNeasy kit, about 0.45 to 1 ug of the RNA was reverse transcribed using random hexamers. TCRdb reprocessed the immunoSEQ multiplex PCR reads with MiXCR, giving one entry per CDR3 protein. The sample includes about 200,000 distinct CDR3 sequences, roughly 94% of them seen just once. This sequence was found in a human donor with multiple sclerosis. The V call is TRBV30, the J call TRBJ2-1, with TRBD2 as a possible D gene (5 bases). Sequenced: CD4+ T cells from PBMCs. CDR3 sequence: CAWSVGSRLNNEQFF. The CDR3 DNA is TGTGCCTGGAGTGTTGGGAGCAGGTTAAATAATGAGCAGTTCTTC.